The present T cell receptor (beta chain) was sequenced within a study of T cell responses to AZD1222 COVID-19 vaccine. Study-level background: Second-dose intervals of approximately 4 or approximately 12 weeks were pooled.

The CDR3 consists of 15 residues. Germline CDR1 reads MNHEY; CDR2 reads SMNVEV (reference sequence). The V and J ends lost 5 bases and 7 bases respectively, with 18 bases between them. TCRdb's table, derived via immunoSEQ multiplex PCR, lists solely in-frame clones and lacks some. The sample lists more than 110,000 clones; about 93% were seen once. The specimen comprised peripheral blood, sampled on day 0 of AZD1222 vaccination. This clonotype was sampled from an adult in good health. The chain combines TRBV27 with TRBJ2-1; D may be TRBD1 (6 bases). The CDR3 is CASSPRTGLVNEQFF. The CDR3 DNA reads as TGTGCCAGCAGTCCACGTACAGGGCTGGTTAATGAGCAGTTCTTC.